The clone carrying this T cell receptor (beta chain) is judged medium-sized. The antigen remains unidentified. Naive CD4+ cells had CD25+ Tregs removed. Germline V gene lookup returns CDR1 DFQATT and CDR2 SNEGSKA (reference sequence). The CDR3 consists of 12 residues. The germline V and J ends were trimmed by 0 bases and 7 bases, with 6 bases remaining between them. Study outcomes and limitations: Tumor memory CD4+ T cell TCR gene usage was found to cluster with blood and lymph node memory CD4+ cells and with lymph node naive CD4+ cells. Greatest tumor Treg TCR overlap was with tumor naive CD4+ cells.

Full-length variable regions came from constant-region reverse primers plus semi-nested Nested Universal Primer A PCR. TCRdb redid the calling of the 5' RACE reads with MiXCR, one entry per CDR3 protein. Of about 54,000 distinct CDR3 sequences listed, 17% are singletons. The receptor's source is a female donor with breast cancer. V gene TRBV20-1 combines with J gene TRBJ2-2; D ambiguous. Sequences were obtained from naive CD4+ T cells sorted from blood. Sample subset: naive CD4+ T cells, CD4+CD45RA+CD25-. CDR3 DNA sequence: TGCAGTGCTAGAGAAGGTGGCGGGGAGCTGTTTTTT. Its protein is CSAREGGGELFF.